The source of this TCR beta chain is a study of blood T cells in healthy people across ages. Between the trimmed V and J ends, which lost 0 bases and 4 bases, there was a span of 12 bases. Germline-derived CDR1 and CDR2 are MNHNY and SVGAGI (reference sequence). The CDR3 covers 15 residues. A note on this clonotype: Antigen: not known.

Primed by a sample-barcoded 5' primer and a J-beta primer mix, a second PCR proceeded for roughly 6 to 12 cycles. TCRdb processed the 5' RACE reads anew with MiXCR; each CDR3 protein has one entry. This repertoire shows about 510,000 distinct CDR3 sequences, about a quarter found once; its top ten account for 3% to 4%. Extraction yielded at least 5 micrograms of total RNA per sample. Notes on the study in general: Estimates based on one million T cells were treated as lower bounds.

These data also featured in a second study, about T cells of mothers and their children. That paper states: A few healthy Caucasian mothers, along with their six children, were the donors. For cDNA synthesis, the complete extracted RNA was used (about 1.6 ug per 15 ul).

The chain employs TRBV6-6 and TRBJ1-2; a possible D gene is TRBD1 (5 bases). Sequencing used blood. The TCR sequence derives from a boy aged 2-9 years in good health. CDR3 protein: CASSYSGEVFYGYTF. The DNA for the CDR3 is TGTGCCAGCAGTTACTCGGGGGAGGTCTTCTATGGCTACACCTTC.